What follows describes a single T cell receptor (beta chain). The antigen it recognizes is unknown. No base qualities exist here, and no much larger clone lies one base off it. Enrolling through a virtual design, the prospective study's participants ranged in age from roughly 18 to 95 years and lived across 20 to 30 United States geographic areas. To assign participants to cohorts, the prospective study relied on clinical history that participants themselves reported in a screening survey and a study questionnaire. Exposed participants were defined as having been in contact with someone with a PCR-confirmed or clinician-diagnosed COVID-19 case within 2 weeks of study entry. In the prospective study, whole blood, serum and a nasopharyngeal or oropharyngeal swab were collected from each participant by mobile phlebotomists. Over a roughly 2-month period, participants in the prospective study had the option of providing additional blood draws and questionnaires. Before DNA extraction, prospective study blood samples were shipped either frozen or at room temperature.

This entry is derived from a study of blood T cell repertoires in COVID-19 (TCRdb year 2020). Looking at the study overall: The collaborator samples originated in the United States, Italy and Spain and spanned the acute and convalescent phases of COVID-19. Deeply sampled blood TCRbeta repertoires from subjects exposed to, actively infected with, or recovered from COVID-19 were included in the dataset. Where HLA class I and class II types were available, the types were taken from metadata supplied by the sample provider, not from assay-based typing. Nearly every sample came with metadata listing a de-identified subject ID, COVID-19 status, age in years and sex. Samples came from the ongoing ImmuneRACE study (first 160 participants) plus 1,254 subjects from 6 global collaborators. The repertoires were released in a freely available public database intended as a resource for research on the immune response to SARS-CoV-2. The material from the prospective study consisted of cDNA or gDNA derived from T cells, B-cell-depleted T cells, or PBMCs.

TCRbeta CDR3 regions were amplified from genomic DNA using the immunoSEQ Assay, a bias-controlled multiplex PCR. The published analysis was carried out like this. The number of nucleated cells in each sample was estimated from the amplification of reference gene primers within the assay. To quantify the absolute abundance of each unique TCRbeta CDR3 rearrangement, sequence reads were collapsed and filtered. Productive Simpson clonality was computed per sample as the square root of Simpson's diversity index over productive rearrangements. TCRdb retrieved this table from immuneACCESS and kept in-frame rearrangements only. Not all clones are present; in checked studies, unresolved V genes account for under half, and no reason is known for the remainder. For V, J and clone size, that table is used; D and trimming come from the DNA. The sample has approximately 300,000 clones on record, around 85% of them singletons. The top ten hold under 2% of the sample.

What the work shows at the level of the full study, not this receptor alone: Clinical and demographic metadata were provided uncurated, with the amount varying by source and participant.

V sheds 2 bases and J sheds 0 bases, leaving 9 bases between their ends. The CDR3 measures 16 amino acids from cysteine to phenylalanine. The DNA shown is the 48-base CDR3, in frame from base 1. Per the germline V gene, SGHRS is the CDR1 and YFSETQ is the CDR2. The chain couples TRBV5-1 to TRBJ2-6; TRBD1 is perhaps the D gene, given 5 matching bases. The specimen was PBMCs or T cells enriched from blood (not recorded which). This clonotype was obtained from a woman in her twenties or thirties who had been exposed to COVID-19. The DNA is as follows: TGCGCCAGCAGCTTTGCAGGGTCCTCTGGGGCCAACGTCCTGACTTTC. This yields the protein CASSFAGSSGANVLTF.